This T cell receptor beta chain was identified during a study of blood T cell repertoires in COVID-19. Overall study: The cDNA or gDNA used as material had been derived from T cells, B-cell-depleted T cells, or PBMCs.

Original processing notes: Estimated nucleated cell counts came from reference gene primer amplification. TCRdb's table, derived via immunoSEQ multiplex PCR, lists solely in-frame clones and lacks some. That table gives V, J and clone size, and the DNA gave D and trimming. The profile shows more than 130,000 clones, approximately 84% of them singletons. V lost 5 bases to trimming and J lost 6 bases, with 16 bases between them. Looked up from germline, CDR1 is SEHNR and CDR2 is FQNEAQ (reference sequence). This CDR3 comprises 14 residues. The TCR originated in a woman older than 75 in a cohort sampled during active or convalescent COVID-19. The sample comprised peripheral blood. The chain couples TRBV7-9 to TRBJ1-2, with a tentative D call TRBD1 (6 bases). CDR3 bases: TGTGCCAGCAGCAAATTAACAGGGAGGGATGGCTACACCTTC. This translates into CASSKLTGRDGYTF.